This T cell receptor (beta chain) derives from a study of cytomegalovirus exposure and HLA in healthy donors. The CDR3 consists of 13 residues. V lost 1 base and J lost 5, with 9 bases in between. Looked up from germline, CDR1 is SGHTA and CDR2 is FQGNSA. Study-level points and caveats: Rare sequences made up most TCRs, while some public TCRs were found in many donors.

Comments on this clone: What it recognizes is unknown.

The data were produced by immunoSEQ multiplex PCR, yet TCRdb's version contains in-frame clones alone and is incomplete. The data contain some 100,000 clones, more than 70% of them singletons. The specimen sequenced was PBMCs. This TCR was recovered from a woman between 18 and 29 years old in good health and CMV-seronegative. J is TRBJ2-7 and V is TRBV7-2; unclear D gene. The CDR3 reads CASSLELSHEQYF. The CDR3 DNA follows: TGTGCCAGCAGCTTAGAGCTGTCCCACGAGCAGTACTTC.